Here is one T cell receptor (beta chain) with its context. The antigen is not known. This entry comes from a study of identical twins. No donor was unhealthy or non-Caucasian. Germline V gives CDR1 DFQATT, CDR2 SNEGSKA (reference sequence). V was trimmed by 3 bases and J by 0 bases, leaving 8 bases between them. There are 14 residues in the CDR3. Carrying unique molecular identifiers, the cDNA also gained a universal primer site through template switching. TCRdb reprocessed the 5' RACE reads via MiXCR and lists one record per CDR3 protein. The sample consists of fewer than 800,000 distinct CDR3 sequences, 7% to 7.5% of them appearing once. Study findings and constraints: Less excess twin sharing appeared in beta out-of-frame sequences.

This sample was shared with a second study, whose subject was yellow fever vaccine responses in identical twins. Per that study: The T cell response to vaccination in identical twins was reportedly partly convergent and partly personalized.

The rearrangement uses TRBV20-1 and TRBJ2-2; D uncertain. The specimen sequenced was PBMCs. The receptor was derived from a woman aged 18-29 years in good health. The DNA for the CDR3 is TGCAGTGCTAGTCGCAGTCCGAACACCGGGGAGCTGTTTTTT. It yields the protein CSASRSPNTGELFF.